The text below deals with one T cell receptor (beta chain). Authors' methods: The assay estimated nucleated cells by amplifying reference gene primers. Produced via immunoSEQ multiplex PCR; TCRdb's table is partial and in-frame only. The V and J calls and clone size were taken over from that table, and D and trimming were inferred from the DNA. The sample lists 150,000 to 200,000 clones; 75% to 80% were seen once. These data belong to a study of blood T cell repertoires in COVID-19. Study in general: The samples span acute and convalescent COVID-19 from the United States, Italy and Spain. PBMCs, B-cell-depleted T cells, or T cells were the source of the cDNA or gDNA that made up the material.

Per germline, CDR1 MGHDK and CDR2 SYGVNS. The CDR3 totals 13 residues. V was trimmed by 4 bases and J by 4 bases, leaving 8 bases between them. The chain uses TRBV25-1 and TRBJ1-5; no clear D gene. The receptor comes from a woman in her seventies with acute or convalescent COVID-19. Sequenced sample: peripheral blood. The CDR3 DNA reads TGTGCCAGCAGTGCGGGAAATAATCAGCCCCAGCATTTT. This gives the protein CASSAGNNQPQHF.